The table lists the clone carrying this T cell receptor beta chain with a few counts. What it binds is unknown. Healthy donors, matched for age and sex, constituted the control group. Roughly 0.45 to 1 ug RNA was reverse transcribed with random hexamers. TCR beta CDR3 was amplified by immunoSEQ covering 54 Vbeta and 13 Jbeta. Each CDR3 protein is one row after TCRdb ran MiXCR on the immunoSEQ multiplex PCR reads. The sample consists of about 89,000 distinct CDR3 sequences, 80% to 95% of them appearing once. The germline V and J ends were trimmed by 4 bases and 1 base, with 16 bases remaining between them. Germline V gene data show CDR1 as SQVTM and CDR2 as ANQGSEA. The length of the CDR3 is 15 residues. The data were obtained in a study of CD8 T cells in Susac syndrome. Findings and limits, study-wide: The TCR sequencing and HLA analysis in the study involved a relatively small number of individuals, as the study acknowledged.

V gene TRBV29-1 combines with J gene TRBJ1-1, with D unresolved. This clonotype was sampled from a human donor in good health. The material sequenced was CD8+ T cells from PBMCs. In nucleotides, the CDR3 is TGCAGCGTTGGAGGCACCGTAACATCGAACACTGAAGCTTTCTTT. This encodes CSVGGTVTSNTEAFF.